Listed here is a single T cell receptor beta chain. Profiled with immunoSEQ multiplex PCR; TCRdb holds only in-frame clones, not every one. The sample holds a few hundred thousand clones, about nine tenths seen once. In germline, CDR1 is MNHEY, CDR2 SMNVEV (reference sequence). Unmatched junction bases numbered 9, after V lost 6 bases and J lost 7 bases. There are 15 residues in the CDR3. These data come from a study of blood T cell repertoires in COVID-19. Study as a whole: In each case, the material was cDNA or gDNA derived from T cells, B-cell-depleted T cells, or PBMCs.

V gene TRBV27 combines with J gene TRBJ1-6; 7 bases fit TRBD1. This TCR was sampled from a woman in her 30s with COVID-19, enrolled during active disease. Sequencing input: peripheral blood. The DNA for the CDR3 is TGTGCCAGCAGAAGATCCGGGACAGCAAATTCACCCCTCCACTTT. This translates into CASRRSGTANSPLHF.